One and the same sample provided the 3 T cell receptor beta chains below, sequenced in a study of blood T cells in healthy people across ages. The use of a sample-barcoded 5' primer and a J-beta primer mix characterized a second PCR of about 7 to 12 cycles. TCRdb reanalysed the 5' RACE reads using MiXCR and keeps one entry per CDR3 protein. This table holds some 730,000 distinct CDR3 sequences, about 24% found once. The sample was blood. Source of these receptors: a man between 65 and 85 years old in good health.

There are many counts of this clonotype. The chain carries TRBV29-1 and TRBJ2-5; a possible D gene is TRBD1 (6 bases). Germline V gene lookup returns CDR1 SQVTM and CDR2 ANQGSEA. The V end lost 7 bases, the J end lost 2 bases, and 11 bases lay between the germline ends. This CDR3 is built from 12 residues. CDR3 in amino acids: CSAGTQQETQYF. Here the CDR3 DNA reads TGCAGCGCAGGGACACAACAAGAGACCCAGTACTTC.

This clonotype has more than one count but fewer than ten. The chain carries TRBV3-1 and TRBJ1-1; 9 bases are shared with TRBD1. The CDR3 consists of 14 residues. J lost 4 bases, V lost 7 bases, and 7 bases had no gene match. In germline, CDR1 is LGHDT, CDR2 YNNKEL (reference sequence). The CDR3 DNA is TGTGCCAGCACCACCGGGACAGGGCGCACTGAAGCTTTCTTT. It translates to CASTTGTGRTEAFF.

This clonotype was seen repeatedly, ten times or more. The rearrangement joins TRBV3-1 to TRBJ1-2; 7 positions agree with TRBD1. The CDR3 sequence is 13 residues long. Germline V gene sequence: CDR1 LGHDT, CDR2 YNNKEL (reference sequence). V lost 4 bases and J lost 5; bases outside the gene matches: 4. The CDR3, as DNA: TGTGCCAGCAGCCCGGGACAGTTTTATGGCTACACCTTC. Translation: CASSPGQFYGYTF. The entire variable domain, with the rest obtained from reference TRBV3-1 and TRBJ1-2, is as follows: DTAVSQTPKYLVTQMGNDKSIKCEQNLGHDTMYWYKQDSKKFLKIMFSYNNKELIINETVPNRFSPKSPDKAHLNLHINSLELGDSAVYFCASSPGQFYGYTFGSGTRLTVV.